The 7 T cell receptor beta chains presented below share a single source sample, sequenced in a study of somatic mutations in cytotoxic T cells in rheumatoid arthritis. TCRdb's copy holds only in-frame clones and misses some; the assay was immunoSEQ multiplex PCR. The table includes about 19,000 clones, 80% to 90% detected once. Sequenced: CD8+ T cells sorted from blood. These receptors were collected from an adult with rheumatoid arthritis.

The CDR3 nucleotides read TGCGCCAGCAGCCAAGATTTCAGGACAGACGCCTACGAGCAGTACTTC. Translation: CASSQDFRTDAYEQYF. This chain uses TRBV4-3 with TRBJ2-7; D possibly corresponds to TRBD1 (6 bases). In germline, CDR1 is LGHNA, CDR2 YSLEER. The CDR3 has 16 residues. Trimming stripped 0 bases from V and 2 bases from J, with 14 bases between.

The gene calls are TRBV11-2 and TRBJ1-2; maybe TRBD1 (6 bases). This CDR3 region has 18 residues. The V gene's germline CDR1 is SGHAT and CDR2 FQNNGV. Trimming removed 2 bases at V and 4 bases at J, with 23 bases between. CDR3 in amino acids: CASSLNDRALGALYGYTF. DNA of the CDR3: TGTGCCAGCAGCTTAAATGATAGGGCGTTGGGGGCACTCTATGGCTACACCTTC.

The V gene is TRBV27, the J gene TRBJ1-5; D remains ambiguous. CDR1 MNHEY and CDR2 SMNVEV come from the germline V gene (reference sequence). The ends were cut back, 3 bases at V and 2 bases at J, with 5 bases in the middle. The CDR3 loop spans 13 amino acids. The DNA for the CDR3 is TGTGCCAGCAGTTTTTACGGCAATCAGCCCCAGCATTTT. Its protein product is CASSFYGNQPQHF.

This chain links TRBV27 with TRBJ1-1; possible D gene TRBD1, 6 bases. The V gene lost 2 bases and the J gene lost 6 bases, with 16 bases spanning the gap. Germline values: CDR1 MNHEY, CDR2 SMNVEV (reference sequence). This CDR3 has 15 residues. Here the CDR3 DNA reads TGTGCCAGCAGTTTAGGAGCGGTCGGACAGCCTGAAGCTTTCTTT. It encodes CASSLGAVGQPEAFF.

In this sample, this clone turned up once. The V and J genes are TRBV7-8 and TRBJ2-5, with 8 bases aligning to TRBD1. Germline CDR1 is SGHVS and CDR2 is FQNEAQ. The V gene end was trimmed by 1 base and the J gene end by 1 base; junction bases not matched to a gene: 5. CDR3 length equals 16 residues. The CDR3 nucleotides read TGTGCCAGCAGCTTAGAGTGGACAGGGTTCCAAGAGACCCAGTACTTC. As protein: CASSLEWTGFQETQYF.

This chain connects TRBV11-2 to TRBJ2-7; 12 bases line up with TRBD2. J lost 7 bases, V lost 5 bases, and 9 bases had no gene match. Germline-derived CDR1 and CDR2 are SGHAT and FQNNGV. The CDR3 sequence is 15 residues long. CDR3 nucleotide sequence: TGTGCCAGCAGCCCGGGAGGACTAGCGGGATGGGAGCAGTACTTC. Translating gives CASSPGGLAGWEQYF. Based on the CDR3 plus reference TRBV11-2 and TRBJ2-7, the full variable domain is EAGVAQSPRYKIIEKRQSVAFWCNPISGHATLYWYQQILGQGPKLLIQFQNNGVVDDSQLPKDRFSAERLKGVDSTLKIQPAKLEDSAVYLCASSPGGLAGWEQYFGPGTRLTVT.

The chain uses TRBV30 and TRBJ2-5; D is perhaps TRBD2 (6 bases). V lost 4 bases and J 7 bases, leaving 13 bases between the germline ends. Germline CDR1 is GTSNPN and CDR2 is SVGIG (reference sequence). CDR3 size: 12 residues. The CDR3 loop is CAWMEGFATQYF. The DNA for the CDR3 is TGTGCCTGGATGGAGGGGTTCGCGACCCAGTACTTC.